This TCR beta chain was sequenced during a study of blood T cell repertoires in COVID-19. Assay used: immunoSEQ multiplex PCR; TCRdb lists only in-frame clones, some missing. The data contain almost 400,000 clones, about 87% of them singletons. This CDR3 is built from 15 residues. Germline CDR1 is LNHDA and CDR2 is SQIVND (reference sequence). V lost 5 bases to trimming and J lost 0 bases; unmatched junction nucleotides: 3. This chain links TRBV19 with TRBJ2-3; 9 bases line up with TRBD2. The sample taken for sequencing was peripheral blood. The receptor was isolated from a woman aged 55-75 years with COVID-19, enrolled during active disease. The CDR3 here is CASSLAGFSTDTQYF. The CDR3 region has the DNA TGTGCCAGTAGTCTAGCGGGGTTTAGCACAGATACGCAGTATTTT.